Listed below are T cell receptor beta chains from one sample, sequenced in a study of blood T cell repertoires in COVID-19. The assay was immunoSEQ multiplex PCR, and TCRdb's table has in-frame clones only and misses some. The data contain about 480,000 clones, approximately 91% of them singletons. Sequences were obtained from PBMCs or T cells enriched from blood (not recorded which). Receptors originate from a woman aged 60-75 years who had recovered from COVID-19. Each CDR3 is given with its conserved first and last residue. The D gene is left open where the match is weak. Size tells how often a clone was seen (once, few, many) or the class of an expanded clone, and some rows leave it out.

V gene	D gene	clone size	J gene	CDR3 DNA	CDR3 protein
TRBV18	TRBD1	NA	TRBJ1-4	TGTGCCAGCTCACCGGGGACAGGGGGTAATGAAAAACTGTTTTTT	CASSPGTGGNEKLFF
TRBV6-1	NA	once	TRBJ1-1	TGTGCCAGCAGTGACAGGGTCAACACTGAAGCTTTCTTT	CASSDRVNTEAFF
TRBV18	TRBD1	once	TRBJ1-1	TGTGCCAGCTCACGTTACCGGGACAGGGAAAACACTGAAGCTTTCTTT	CASSRYRDRENTEAFF
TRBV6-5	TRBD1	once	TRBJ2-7	TGTGCCAGCAGCCCGGGACAGGGCCGCGAGCAGTACTTC	CASSPGQGREQYF
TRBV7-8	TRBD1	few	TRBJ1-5	TGTGCCAGCAGCTCCTCGGGACAGGGTGGCAATCAGCCCCAGCATTTT	CASSSSGQGGNQPQHF
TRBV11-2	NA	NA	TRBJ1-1	TGTGCCAGCAGCTTAGCGGGGGGGACTGAAGCTTTCTTT	CASSLAGGTEAFF
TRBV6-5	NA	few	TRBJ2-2	TGTGCCAGCAGTACAGGACGGGGGACTGGGGAGCTGTTTTTT	CASSTGRGTGELFF
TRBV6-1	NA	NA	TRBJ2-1	TGTGCCAGCAGTGAAGAGTCAAGCGGCAGATACAATGAGCAGTTCTTC	CASSEESSGRYNEQFF
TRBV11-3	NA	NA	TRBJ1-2	TGTGCCAGCAGCTTAGATGGACCTACGGGAGGCTACACCTTC	CASSLDGPTGGYTF
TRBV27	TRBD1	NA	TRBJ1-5	TGTGCCAGCAGCTTTGCAGGGGGTCAGCCCCAGCATTTT	CASSFAGGQPQHF
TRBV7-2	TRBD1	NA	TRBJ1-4	TGTGCCAGCAGCGCCGACAGGGGGGTTAATGAAAAACTGTTTTTT	CASSADRGVNEKLFF
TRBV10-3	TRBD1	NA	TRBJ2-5	TGTGCCACCGGACAGGGTCGGGGTTTTGCGGAGACCCAGTACTTC	CATGQGRGFAETQYF
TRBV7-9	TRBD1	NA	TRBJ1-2	TGTGCCAGCAGCTTCGGACAGGGGATGAAGAATGGCTACACCTTC	CASSFGQGMKNGYTF
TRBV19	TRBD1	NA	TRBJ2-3	TGTGCCAGTAAACCCCGAACAGGGGTAGGCACAGATACGCAGTATTTT	CASKPRTGVGTDTQYF
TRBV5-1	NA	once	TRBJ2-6	TGCGCCAGCAGCCCCGGTCATGTCTCTGGGGCCAACGTCCTGACTTTC	CASSPGHVSGANVLTF